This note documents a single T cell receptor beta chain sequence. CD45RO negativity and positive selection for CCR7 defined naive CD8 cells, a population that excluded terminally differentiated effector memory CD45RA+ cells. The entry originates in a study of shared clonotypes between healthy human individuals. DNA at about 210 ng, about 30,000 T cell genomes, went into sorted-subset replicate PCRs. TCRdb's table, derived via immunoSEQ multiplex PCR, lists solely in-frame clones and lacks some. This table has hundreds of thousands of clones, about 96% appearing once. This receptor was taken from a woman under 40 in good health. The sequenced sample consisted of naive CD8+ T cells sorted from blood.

This CDR3 is CASSSNNYEQYF. The CDR3 DNA follows: TGTGCCAGCAGTTCAAACAACTACGAGCAGTACTTC. This sequence joins TRBV27 and TRBJ2-7; D is uncertain. The V and J ends lost 4 bases and 3 bases respectively, with 7 bases between them. This CDR3 contains 12 residues. Germline values: CDR1 MNHEY, CDR2 SMNVEV (reference sequence).